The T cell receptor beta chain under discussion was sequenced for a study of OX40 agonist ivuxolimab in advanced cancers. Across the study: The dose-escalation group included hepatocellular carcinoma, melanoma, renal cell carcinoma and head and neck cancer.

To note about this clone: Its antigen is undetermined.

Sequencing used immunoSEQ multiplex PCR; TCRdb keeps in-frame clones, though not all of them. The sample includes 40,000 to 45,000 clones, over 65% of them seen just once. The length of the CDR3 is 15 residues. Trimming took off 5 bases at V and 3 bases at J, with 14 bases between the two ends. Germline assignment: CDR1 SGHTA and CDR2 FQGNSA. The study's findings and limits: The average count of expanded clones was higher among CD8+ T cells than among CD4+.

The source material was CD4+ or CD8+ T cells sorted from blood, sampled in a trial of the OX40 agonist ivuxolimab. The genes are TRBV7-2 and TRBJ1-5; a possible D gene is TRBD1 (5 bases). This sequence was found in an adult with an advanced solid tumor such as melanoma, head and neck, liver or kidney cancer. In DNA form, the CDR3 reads TGTGCCAGCAGCCAAGTGGGGCCTCTCAATCAGCCCCAGCATTTT. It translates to CASSQVGPLNQPQHF.